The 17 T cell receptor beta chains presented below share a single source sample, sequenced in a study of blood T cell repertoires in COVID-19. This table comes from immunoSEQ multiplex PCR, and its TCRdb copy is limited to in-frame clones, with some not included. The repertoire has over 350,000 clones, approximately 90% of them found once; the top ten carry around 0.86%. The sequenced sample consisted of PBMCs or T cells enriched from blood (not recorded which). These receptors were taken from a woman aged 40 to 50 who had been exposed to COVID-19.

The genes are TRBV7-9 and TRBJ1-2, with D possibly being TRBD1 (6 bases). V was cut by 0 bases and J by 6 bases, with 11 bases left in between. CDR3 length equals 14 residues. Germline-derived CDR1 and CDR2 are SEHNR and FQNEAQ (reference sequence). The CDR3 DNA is TGTGCCAGCAGCTTAGCGCTGGGGGCGGATGGCTACACCTTC. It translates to CASSLALGADGYTF. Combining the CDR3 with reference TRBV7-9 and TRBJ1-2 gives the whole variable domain DTGVSQNPRHKITKRGQNVTFRCDPISEHNRLYWYRQTLGQGPEFLTYFQNEAQLEKSRLLSDRFSAERPKGSFSTLEIQRTEQGDSAMYLCASSLALGADGYTFGSGTRLTVV.

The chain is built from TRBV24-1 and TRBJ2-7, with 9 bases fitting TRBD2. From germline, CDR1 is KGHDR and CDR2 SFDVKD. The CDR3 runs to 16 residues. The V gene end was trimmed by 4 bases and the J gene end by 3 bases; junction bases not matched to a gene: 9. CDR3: CATSEEGLAIFYEQYF. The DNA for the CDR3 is TGTGCCACCAGTGAGGAAGGACTAGCGATTTTCTACGAGCAGTACTTC.

This CDR3 reads CASSIGGSAEAFF. As DNA, the CDR3 is TGTGCCAGTAGTATCGGGGGTAGTGCTGAAGCTTTCTTT. The V call is TRBV19, the J call TRBJ1-1; a possible D gene is TRBD1 (5 bases). With 3 bases removed from V and 6 bases from J, the gap between germline ends came to 11 bases. Germline V lookup: CDR1 LNHDA, CDR2 SQIVND (reference sequence). The CDR3 totals 13 residues.

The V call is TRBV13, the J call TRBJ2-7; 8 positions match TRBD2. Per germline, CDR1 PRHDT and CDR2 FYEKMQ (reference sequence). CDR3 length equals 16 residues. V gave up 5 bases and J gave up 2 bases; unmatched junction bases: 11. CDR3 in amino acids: CASSPPGGATPYEQYF. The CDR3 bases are TGTGCCAGCAGCCCACCGGGGGGGGCTACTCCCTACGAGCAGTACTTC.

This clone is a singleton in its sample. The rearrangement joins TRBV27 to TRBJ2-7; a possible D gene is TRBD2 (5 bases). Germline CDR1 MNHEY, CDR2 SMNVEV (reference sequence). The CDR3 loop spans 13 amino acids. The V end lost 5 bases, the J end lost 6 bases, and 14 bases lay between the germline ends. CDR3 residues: CASSLAGPLEQYF. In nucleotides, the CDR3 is TGTGCCAGCAGTCTAGCTGGGCCCCTCGAGCAGTACTTC.

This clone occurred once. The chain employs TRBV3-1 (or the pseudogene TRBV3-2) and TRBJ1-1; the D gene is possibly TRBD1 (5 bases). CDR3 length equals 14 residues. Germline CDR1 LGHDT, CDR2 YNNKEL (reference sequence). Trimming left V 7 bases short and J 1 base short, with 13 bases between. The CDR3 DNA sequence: TGTGCCAGCACCCCAGGACACGCGAACACTGAAGCTTTCTTT. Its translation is CASTPGHANTEAFF.

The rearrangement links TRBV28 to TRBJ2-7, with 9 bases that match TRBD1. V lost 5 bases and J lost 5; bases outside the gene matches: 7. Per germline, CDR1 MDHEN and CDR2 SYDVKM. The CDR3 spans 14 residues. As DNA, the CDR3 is TGTGCCAGCAGTCCCACCGGGACAGGGAACGAGCAGTACTTC. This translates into CASSPTGTGNEQYF.

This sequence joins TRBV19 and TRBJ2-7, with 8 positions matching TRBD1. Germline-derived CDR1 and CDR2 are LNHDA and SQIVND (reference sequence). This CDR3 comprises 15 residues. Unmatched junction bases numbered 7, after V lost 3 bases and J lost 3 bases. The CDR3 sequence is CASSMGSGTGYEQYF. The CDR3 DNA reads TGTGCCAGTAGTATGGGCTCCGGGACAGGCTACGAGCAGTACTTC.

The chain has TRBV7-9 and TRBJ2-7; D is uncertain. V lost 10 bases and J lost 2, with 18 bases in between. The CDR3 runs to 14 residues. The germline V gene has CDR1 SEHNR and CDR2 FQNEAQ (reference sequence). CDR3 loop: CAIESATETYEQYF. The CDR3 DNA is TGTGCCATCGAAAGCGCCACGGAAACCTACGAGCAGTACTTC.

In DNA form, the CDR3 reads TGTGCCAGCAGCGGAGCTAGCGGGAGAGAGACCCAGTACTTC. This gives the protein CASSGASGRETQYF. V usage is TRBV5-6 and J usage is TRBJ2-5; 10 bases align to TRBD2. The CDR3 spans 14 residues. Germline CDR1 SGHDT, CDR2 YYEEEE. Trimming removed 4 bases from V and 4 bases from J; junction bases left unmatched: 4.

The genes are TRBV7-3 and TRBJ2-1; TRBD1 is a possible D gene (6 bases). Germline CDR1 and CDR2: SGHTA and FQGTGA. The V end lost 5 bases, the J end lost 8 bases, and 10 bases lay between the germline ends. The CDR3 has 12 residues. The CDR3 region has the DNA TGTGCCAGCAGCCTTAACAGGGATGAGCAGTTCTTC. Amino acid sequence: CASSLNRDEQFF.

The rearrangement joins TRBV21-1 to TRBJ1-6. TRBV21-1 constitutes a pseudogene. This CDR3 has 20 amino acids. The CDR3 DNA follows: TGTGCCAGCAGCAAAATCCCCCTTGGGAGGATGGACTCCTATAATTCACCCCTCCACTTT. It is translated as CASSKIPLGRMDSYNSPLHF.

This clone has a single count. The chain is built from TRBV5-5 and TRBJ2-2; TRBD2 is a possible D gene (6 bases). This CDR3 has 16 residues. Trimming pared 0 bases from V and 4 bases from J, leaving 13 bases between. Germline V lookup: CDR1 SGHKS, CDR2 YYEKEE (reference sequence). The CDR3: CASSLGRGIGTGELFF. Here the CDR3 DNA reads TGTGCCAGCAGCTTGGGTCGCGGGATAGGCACCGGGGAGCTGTTTTTT.

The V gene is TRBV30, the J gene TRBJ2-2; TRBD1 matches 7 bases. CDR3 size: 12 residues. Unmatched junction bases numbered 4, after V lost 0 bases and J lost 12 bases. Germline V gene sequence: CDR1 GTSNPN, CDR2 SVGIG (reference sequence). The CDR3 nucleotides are TGTGCCTGGAGTGTAAGGGGGCCGAAGCTGTTTTTT. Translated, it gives CAWSVRGPKLFF. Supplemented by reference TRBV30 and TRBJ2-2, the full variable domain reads SQTIHQWPATLVQPVGSPLSLECTVEGTSNPNLYWYRQAAGRGLQLLFYSVGIGQISSEVPQNLSASRPQDRQFILSSKKLLLSDSGFYLCAWSVRGPKLFFGEGSRLTVL.

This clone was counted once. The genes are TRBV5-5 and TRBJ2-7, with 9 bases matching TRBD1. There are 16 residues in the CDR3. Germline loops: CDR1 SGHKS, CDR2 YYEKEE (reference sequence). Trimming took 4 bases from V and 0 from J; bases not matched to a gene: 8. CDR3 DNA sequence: TGTGCCAGCAGCGGGGAGACAGGGGGGAACTCCTACGAGCAGTACTTC. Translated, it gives CASSGETGGNSYEQYF.

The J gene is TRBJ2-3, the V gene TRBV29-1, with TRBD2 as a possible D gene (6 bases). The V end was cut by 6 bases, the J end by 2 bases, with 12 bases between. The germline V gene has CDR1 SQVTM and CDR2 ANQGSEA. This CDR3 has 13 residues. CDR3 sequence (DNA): TGCAGCGTGGCGGGACTGTACACAGATACGCAGTATTTT. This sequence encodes CSVAGLYTDTQYF.

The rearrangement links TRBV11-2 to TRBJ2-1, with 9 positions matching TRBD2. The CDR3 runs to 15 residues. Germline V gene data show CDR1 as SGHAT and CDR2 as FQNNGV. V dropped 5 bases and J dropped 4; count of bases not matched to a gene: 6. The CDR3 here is CASSGGLAPYNEQFF. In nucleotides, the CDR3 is TGTGCCAGCAGCGGAGGACTAGCGCCGTACAATGAGCAGTTCTTC.